This note documents a single T cell receptor beta chain sequence. As for treatment: roughly 18 received Ad26.COV2.S at low or high dose, single or two shots; roughly five received placebo; per-sample allocation not given. Day 63 after the first vaccine or placebo injection was the time point for sampling. Unmatched junction bases numbered 8, after V lost 8 bases and J lost 0 bases. CDR3 size: 16 residues. In germline, CDR1 is MNHEY, CDR2 SMNVEV (reference sequence). Assay: immunoSEQ multiplex PCR; the TCRdb copy retains only in-frame clones and omits some. There are 350,000 to 600,000 clones in the sample; 89% occur only once, and about 1.7% lies in the top ten. These data originate in a study of Ad26.COV2.S vaccination and SARS-CoV-2 variants.

This rearrangement joins TRBV27 to TRBJ2-2; 8 bases match TRBD1. The sample consisted of peripheral blood, taken in a trial of Ad26.COV2.S vaccine versus placebo. This receptor was obtained from a person aged 18-65 years who received the Ad26.COV2.S COVID-19 vaccine or a placebo. CDR3 sequence: CASGGRGQANTGELFF. In nucleotides, the CDR3 is TGTGCCAGCGGCGGCCGGGGACAGGCGAACACCGGGGAGCTGTTTTTT.